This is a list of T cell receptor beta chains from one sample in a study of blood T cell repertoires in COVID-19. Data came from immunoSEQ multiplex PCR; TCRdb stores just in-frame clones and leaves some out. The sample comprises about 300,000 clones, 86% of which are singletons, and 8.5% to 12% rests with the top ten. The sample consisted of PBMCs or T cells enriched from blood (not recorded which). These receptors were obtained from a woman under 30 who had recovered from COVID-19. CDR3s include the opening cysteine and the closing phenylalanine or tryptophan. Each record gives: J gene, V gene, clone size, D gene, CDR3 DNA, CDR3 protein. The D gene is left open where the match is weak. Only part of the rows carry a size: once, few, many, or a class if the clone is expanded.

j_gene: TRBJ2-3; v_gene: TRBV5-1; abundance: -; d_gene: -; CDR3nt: TGCGCCAGCAGCCTATCAGATACGCAGTATTTT; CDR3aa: CASSLSDTQYF
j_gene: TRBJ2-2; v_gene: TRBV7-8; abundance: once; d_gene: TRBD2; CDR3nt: TGTGCCAGCAGCTCGGGACTAGCCGGGCCCGGGGAGCTGTTTTTT; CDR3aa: CASSSGLAGPGELFF
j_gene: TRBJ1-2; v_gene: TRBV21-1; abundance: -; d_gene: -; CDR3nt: TGTGCCAGCAGCCCAAACCGACGCTACAGGGGCCTTCCCTATGGCTACACCTTC; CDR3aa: CASSPNRRYRGLPYGYTF
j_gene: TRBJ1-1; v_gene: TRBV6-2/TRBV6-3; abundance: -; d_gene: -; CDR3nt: TGTGCCAGCAGTTACCCCCCAACTGAAGCTTTCTTT; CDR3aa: CASSYPPTEAFF
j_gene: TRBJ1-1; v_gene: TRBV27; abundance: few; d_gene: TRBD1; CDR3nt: TGTGCCAGCAGTTTACAGGGGGTGAACACTGAAGCTTTCTTT; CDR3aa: CASSLQGVNTEAFF
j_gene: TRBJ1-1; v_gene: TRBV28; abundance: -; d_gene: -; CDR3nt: TGTGCCAGCAGTTCAGGGGTGAACACTGAAGCTTTCTTT; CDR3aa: CASSSGVNTEAFF
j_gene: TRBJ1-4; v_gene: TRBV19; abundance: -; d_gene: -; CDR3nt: TGTGCCAGTAGTATACCAACAATTGAAAAACTGTTTTTT; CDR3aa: CASSIPTIEKLFF
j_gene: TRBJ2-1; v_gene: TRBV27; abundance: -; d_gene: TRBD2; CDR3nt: TGTGCCAGCAGTTTCTCGGGGGGGGGCAATGAGCAGTTCTTC; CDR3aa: CASSFSGGGNEQFF
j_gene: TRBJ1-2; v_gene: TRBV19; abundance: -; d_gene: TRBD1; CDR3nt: TGTGCCACCTCGACAGGGTGGCGCGGCTACACCTTC; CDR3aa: CATSTGWRGYTF
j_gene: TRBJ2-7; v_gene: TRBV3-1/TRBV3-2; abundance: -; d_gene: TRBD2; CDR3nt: TGTGCCAGCAGCCAGCGGGGGGCAGACTACGAGCAGTACTTC; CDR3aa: CASSQRGADYEQYF
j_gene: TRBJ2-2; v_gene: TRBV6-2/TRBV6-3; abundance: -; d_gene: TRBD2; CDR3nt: TGTGCCAGCAGCGCGGGAGGGTACACCGGGGAGCTGTTTTTT; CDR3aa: CASSAGGYTGELFF